Sequencing of this TCR beta chain was carried out in a study of PD-1 blockade in classical Hodgkin lymphoma. Findings of the study overall: Those patients who began receiving nivolumab less than 1 year after ASCT had lower diversity, and they were excluded. As was reported, newly diagnosed patients showed lower baseline TCR diversity than healthy donors did.

Of note for this clone: What it recognizes is unknown.

Trimming took 2 bases from V and 7 from J, leaving 16 bases between them. The germline CDR1 and CDR2 sequences are SGHDT and YYEEEE. CDR3 size: 15 residues. The repertoire was sequenced with immunoSEQ multiplex PCR; TCRdb's copy has only in-frame clones and lacks some. This sample has 15,000 to 25,000 clones; roughly 80% occur once, and the top ten carry about 2.4%. As to time point: cycle 4 day 1 (C4D1), after around six weeks of nivolumab. Relapses following autologous stem cell transplantation were seen in all patients, with brentuximab vedotin exposure varying. With magnetic negative selection, CD4+ T cells were purified from PBMCs that had been thawed. Complete response, partial response or progressive disease constituted the best responses recorded.

This chain links TRBV5-6 with TRBJ1-5; the D gene is possibly TRBD1 (6 bases). The sample was CD4+ T cells from blood, taken before the fourth cycle of nivolumab. The receptor was isolated from a human donor with classical Hodgkin lymphoma. The CDR3 loop is CASSFKQGIGQPQHF. The DNA of the CDR3 is TGTGCCAGCAGCTTTAAACAGGGCATCGGGCAGCCCCAGCATTTT.